This TCR beta chain is drawn from a study of blood T cell repertoires in COVID-19. The junction had 10 bases not matched to a gene; V was cut back by 2 bases and J by 9 bases. This CDR3 is 15 amino acids long. CDR1 and CDR2 from the germline V gene are SGHNT and YYREEE (reference sequence). Original methodology: Nucleated cell number was recorded as an estimate derived from reference gene primer amplification. Sequencing used immunoSEQ multiplex PCR; TCRdb keeps in-frame clones, though not all of them. V and J calls and clone size are those listed in that table; D and trimming were worked out from the DNA. This table holds about 350,000 clones, 85% to 90% found once.

This TCR was recovered from a woman between 45 and 65 years old with COVID-19, enrolled during active disease. This chain links TRBV5-4 with TRBJ2-7; 11 bases are shared with TRBD2. Input material: peripheral blood. CDR3 sequence: CASSFGLAGYAGQYF. The DNA for the CDR3 is TGTGCCAGCAGCTTTGGACTAGCGGGCTACGCGGGGCAGTACTTC.